Detailed here is one TCR beta chain. Its antigen is still unknown. The V gene's germline CDR1 is KGHSH and CDR2 LQKENI. CDR3 length equals 15 residues. Deletions cut 0 bases from V and 6 bases from J, with 11 bases between. The data were taken from a study of breast tumors, draining lymph nodes, adjacent tissues. Study results and limitations: Data only fit, rather than demonstrated, lymph node origin of most tumor T cells. Compared with basal-like, luminal-like tumors shared significantly more repertoire with nontumor tissue. The data were judged consistent with most tumor T cells coming from lymph node and expanding in tumor. Tumor TCR diversity was below lymph nodes but above nontumor tissue.

MiXCR, run by TCRdb on the multiplex PCR reads, gives a single entry per CDR3 protein. The sample holds 150,000 to 200,000 distinct CDR3 sequences, 30% to 35% seen once. Samples came from axillary lymph nodes draining the breast cancer. The receptor was isolated from a female donor with breast cancer. Some clones in this sample may be carry-over from other donors' samples. Specimen: axillary lymph node tissue. V and J are TRBV18 and TRBJ2-2, with TRBD2 as a possible D gene (6 bases). CDR3: CASSPPRAGSGELFF. DNA of the CDR3: TGTGCCAGCTCACCACCGCGCGCGGGGTCCGGGGAGCTGTTTTTT.